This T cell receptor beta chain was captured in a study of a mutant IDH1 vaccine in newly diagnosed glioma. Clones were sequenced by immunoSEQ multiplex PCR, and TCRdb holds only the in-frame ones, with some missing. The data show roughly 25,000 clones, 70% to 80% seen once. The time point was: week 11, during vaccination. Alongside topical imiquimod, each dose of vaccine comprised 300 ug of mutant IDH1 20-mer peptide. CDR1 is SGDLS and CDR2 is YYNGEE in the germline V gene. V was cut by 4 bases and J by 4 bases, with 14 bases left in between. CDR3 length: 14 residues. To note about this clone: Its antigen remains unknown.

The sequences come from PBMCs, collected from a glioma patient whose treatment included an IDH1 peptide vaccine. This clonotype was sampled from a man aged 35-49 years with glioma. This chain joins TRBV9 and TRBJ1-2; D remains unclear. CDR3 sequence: CASSPPDGLYGYTF. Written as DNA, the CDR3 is TGTGCCAGCAGCCCCCCGGACGGTCTCTATGGCTACACCTTC.